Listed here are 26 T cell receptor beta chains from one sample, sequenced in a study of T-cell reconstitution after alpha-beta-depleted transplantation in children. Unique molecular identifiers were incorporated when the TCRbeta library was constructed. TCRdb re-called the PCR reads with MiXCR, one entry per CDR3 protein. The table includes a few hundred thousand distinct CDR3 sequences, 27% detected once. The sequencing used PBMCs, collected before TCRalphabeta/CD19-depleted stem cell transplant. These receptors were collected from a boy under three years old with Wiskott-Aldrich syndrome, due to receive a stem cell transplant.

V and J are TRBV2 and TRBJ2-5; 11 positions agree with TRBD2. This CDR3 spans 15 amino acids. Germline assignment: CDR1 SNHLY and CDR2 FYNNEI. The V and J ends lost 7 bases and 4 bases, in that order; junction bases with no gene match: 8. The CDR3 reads CASTKGLAGGETQYF. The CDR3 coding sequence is TGTGCCAGCACCAAAGGGCTAGCGGGAGGAGAGACCCAGTACTTC.

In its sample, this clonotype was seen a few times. The DNA of the CDR3 is TGCAGTGCTAGGGGACAGGCAATAAACAATGAGCAGTTCTTC. The encoded protein is CSARGQAINNEQFF. The rearrangement uses TRBV20-1 and TRBJ2-1; 8 bases map to TRBD1. This CDR3 comprises 14 residues. J lost 5 bases, V lost 3 bases, and 6 bases had no gene match. Germline values: CDR1 DFQATT, CDR2 SNEGSKA (reference sequence).

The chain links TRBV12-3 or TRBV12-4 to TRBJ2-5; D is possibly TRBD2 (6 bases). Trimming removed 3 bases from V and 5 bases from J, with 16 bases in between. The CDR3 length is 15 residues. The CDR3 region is CASSFEGGGLETQYF. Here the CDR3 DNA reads TGTGCCAGCAGTTTCGAGGGAGGAGGTTTGGAGACCCAGTACTTC.

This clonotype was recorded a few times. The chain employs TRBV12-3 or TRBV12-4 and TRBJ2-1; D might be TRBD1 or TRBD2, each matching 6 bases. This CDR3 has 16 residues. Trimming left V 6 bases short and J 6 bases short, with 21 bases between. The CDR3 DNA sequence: TGTGCCAGCAGCCAAAGGGGGGAGATCGTTGCCAATGAGCAGTTCTTC. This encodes CASSQRGEIVANEQFF.

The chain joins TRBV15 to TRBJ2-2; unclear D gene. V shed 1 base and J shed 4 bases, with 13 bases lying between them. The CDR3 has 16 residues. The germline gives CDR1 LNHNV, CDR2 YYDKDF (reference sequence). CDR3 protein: CATSRVAGRSTGELFF. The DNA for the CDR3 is TGTGCCACCAGCAGAGTAGCAGGACGGAGCACCGGGGAGCTGTTTTTT.

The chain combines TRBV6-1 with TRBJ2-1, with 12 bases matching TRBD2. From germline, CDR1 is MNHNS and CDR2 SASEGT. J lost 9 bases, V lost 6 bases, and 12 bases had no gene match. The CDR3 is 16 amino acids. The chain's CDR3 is CASSQRWASGRGEQFF. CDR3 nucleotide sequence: TGTGCCAGCAGCCAAAGGTGGGCTAGCGGGAGGGGTGAGCAGTTCTTC.

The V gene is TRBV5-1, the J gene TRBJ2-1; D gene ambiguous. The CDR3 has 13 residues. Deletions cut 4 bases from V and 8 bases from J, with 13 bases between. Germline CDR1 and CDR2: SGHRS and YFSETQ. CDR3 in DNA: TGCGCCAGCAGCATCCTCACCTGGGATGAGCAGTTCTTC. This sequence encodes CASSILTWDEQFF. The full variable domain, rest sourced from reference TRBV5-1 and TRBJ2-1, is KAGVTQTPRYLIKTRGQQVTLSCSPISGHRSVSWYQQTPGQGLQFLFEYFSETQRNKGNFPGRFSGRQFSNSRSEMNVSTLELGDSALYLCASSILTWDEQFFGPGTRLTVL.

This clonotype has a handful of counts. This CDR3 is CASSHRDGYYEQYF. The DNA of the CDR3 is TGTGCCAGCAGCCACCGGGACGGATACTACGAGCAGTACTTC. J is TRBJ2-7 and V is TRBV7-2; D might be TRBD1 or TRBD2, each matching 5 bases. The CDR3 is made up of 14 amino acids. Trimming shortened V by 5 bases and J by 3 bases, and 14 bases separated the two germline ends. Germline assignment: CDR1 SGHTA and CDR2 FQGNSA.

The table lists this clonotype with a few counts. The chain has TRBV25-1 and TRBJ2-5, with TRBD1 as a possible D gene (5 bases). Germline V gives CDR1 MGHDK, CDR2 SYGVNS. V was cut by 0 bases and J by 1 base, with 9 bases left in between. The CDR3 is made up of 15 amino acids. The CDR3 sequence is CASSEYRAIQETQYF. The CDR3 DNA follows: TGTGCCAGCAGTGAATACAGGGCAATCCAAGAGACCCAGTACTTC.

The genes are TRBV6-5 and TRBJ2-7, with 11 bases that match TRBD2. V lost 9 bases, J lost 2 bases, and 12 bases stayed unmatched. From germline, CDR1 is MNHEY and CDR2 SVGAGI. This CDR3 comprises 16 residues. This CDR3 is CASQITSGRAPYEQYF. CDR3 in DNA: TGTGCCAGTCAGATTACTAGCGGGAGAGCCCCCTACGAGCAGTACTTC.

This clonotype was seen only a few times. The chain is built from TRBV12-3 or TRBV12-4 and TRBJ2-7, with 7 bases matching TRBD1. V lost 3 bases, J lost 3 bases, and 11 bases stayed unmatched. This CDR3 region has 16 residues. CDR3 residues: CASSFVAKGALYEQYF. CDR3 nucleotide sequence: TGTGCCAGCAGTTTCGTCGCGAAGGGGGCCCTCTACGAGCAGTACTTC.

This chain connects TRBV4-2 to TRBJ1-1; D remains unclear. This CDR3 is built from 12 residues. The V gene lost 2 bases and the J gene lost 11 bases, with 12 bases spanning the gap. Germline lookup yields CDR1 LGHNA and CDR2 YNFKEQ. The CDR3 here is CASSQHTGEAFF. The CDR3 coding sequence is TGTGCCAGCAGCCAACATACGGGTGAGGCTTTCTTT.

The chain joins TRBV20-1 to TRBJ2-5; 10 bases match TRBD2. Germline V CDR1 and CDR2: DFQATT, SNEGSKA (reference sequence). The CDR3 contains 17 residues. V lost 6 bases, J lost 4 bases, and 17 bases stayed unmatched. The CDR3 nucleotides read TGCAGTGCCCCCATTCTAGCGGGAGTCCGGGGCGGAGAGACCCAGTACTTC. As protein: CSAPILAGVRGGETQYF.

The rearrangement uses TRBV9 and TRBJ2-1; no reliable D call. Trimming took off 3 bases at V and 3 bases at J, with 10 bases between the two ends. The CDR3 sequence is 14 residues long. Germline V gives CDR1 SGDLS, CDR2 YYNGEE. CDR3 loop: CASSAEPFYNEQFF. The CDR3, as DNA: TGTGCCAGCAGCGCGGAGCCGTTCTACAATGAGCAGTTCTTC.

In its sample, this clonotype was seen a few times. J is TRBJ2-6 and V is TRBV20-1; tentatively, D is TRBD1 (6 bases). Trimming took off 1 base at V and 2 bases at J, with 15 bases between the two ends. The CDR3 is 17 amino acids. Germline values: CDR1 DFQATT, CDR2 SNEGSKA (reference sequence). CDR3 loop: CSARGLGRGTGANVLTF. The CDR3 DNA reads TGCAGTGCTAGAGGCCTCGGTAGGGGGACTGGGGCCAACGTCCTGACTTTC.

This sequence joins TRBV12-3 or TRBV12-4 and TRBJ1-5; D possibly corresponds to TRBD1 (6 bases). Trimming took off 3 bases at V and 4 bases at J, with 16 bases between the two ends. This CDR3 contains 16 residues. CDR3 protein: CASSFVGGLKNQPQHF. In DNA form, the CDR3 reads TGTGCCAGCAGTTTTGTCGGGGGGCTAAAAAATCAGCCCCAGCATTTT.

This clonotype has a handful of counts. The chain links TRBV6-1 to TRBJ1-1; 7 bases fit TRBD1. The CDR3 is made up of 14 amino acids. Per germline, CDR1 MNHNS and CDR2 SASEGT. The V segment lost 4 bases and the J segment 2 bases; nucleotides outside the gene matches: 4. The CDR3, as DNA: TGTGCCAGCAGTGCGCGACAGGGAAACACTGAAGCTTTCTTT. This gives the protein CASSARQGNTEAFF.

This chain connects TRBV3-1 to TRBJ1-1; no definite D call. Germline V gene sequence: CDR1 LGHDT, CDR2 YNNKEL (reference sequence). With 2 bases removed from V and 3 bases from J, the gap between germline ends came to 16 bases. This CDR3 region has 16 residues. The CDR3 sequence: CASSQYVGALDTEAFF. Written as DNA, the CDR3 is TGTGCCAGCAGCCAATATGTAGGAGCGTTGGACACTGAAGCTTTCTTT.

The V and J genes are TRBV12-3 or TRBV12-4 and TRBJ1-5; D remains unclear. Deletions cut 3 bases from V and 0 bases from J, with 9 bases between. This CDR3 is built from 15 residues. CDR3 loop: CASSFGVNSNQPQHF. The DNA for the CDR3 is TGTGCCAGCAGTTTTGGGGTGAATAGCAATCAGCCCCAGCATTTT.

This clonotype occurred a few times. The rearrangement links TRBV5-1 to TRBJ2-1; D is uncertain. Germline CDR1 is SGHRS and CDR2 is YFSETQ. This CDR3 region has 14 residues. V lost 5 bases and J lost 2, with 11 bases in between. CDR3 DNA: TGCGCCAGCAGGAGTGGCCGTCCCTACAATGAGCAGTTCTTC. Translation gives CASRSGRPYNEQFF.

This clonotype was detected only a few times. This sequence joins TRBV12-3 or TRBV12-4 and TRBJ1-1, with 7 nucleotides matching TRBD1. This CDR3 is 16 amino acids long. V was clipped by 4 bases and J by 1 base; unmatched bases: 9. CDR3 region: CASSSFQGVKNTEAFF. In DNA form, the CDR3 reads TGTGCCAGCAGTTCATTCCAGGGGGTCAAGAACACTGAAGCTTTCTTT.

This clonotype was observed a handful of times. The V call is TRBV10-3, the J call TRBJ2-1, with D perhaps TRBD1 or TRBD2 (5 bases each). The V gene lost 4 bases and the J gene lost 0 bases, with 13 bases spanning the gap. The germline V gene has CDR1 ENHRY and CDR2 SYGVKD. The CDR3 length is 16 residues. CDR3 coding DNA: TGTGCCATCAGTGTGGGGACCCAGAGCTCCTACAATGAGCAGTTCTTC. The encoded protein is CAISVGTQSSYNEQFF.

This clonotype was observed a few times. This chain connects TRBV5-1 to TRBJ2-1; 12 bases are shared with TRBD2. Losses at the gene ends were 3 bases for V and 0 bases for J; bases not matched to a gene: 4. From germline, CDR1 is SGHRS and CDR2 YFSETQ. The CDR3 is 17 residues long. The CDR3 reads CASSSPSGRGSYNEQFF. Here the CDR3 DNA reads TGCGCCAGCAGCTCGCCTAGCGGGAGGGGCTCCTACAATGAGCAGTTCTTC.

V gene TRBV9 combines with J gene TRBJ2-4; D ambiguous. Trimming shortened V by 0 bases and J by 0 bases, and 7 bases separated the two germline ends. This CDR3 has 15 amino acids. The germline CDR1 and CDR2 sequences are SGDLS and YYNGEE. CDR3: CASSVGVVAKNIQYF. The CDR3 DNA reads TGTGCCAGCAGCGTAGGTGTCGTAGCCAAAAACATTCAGTACTTC.

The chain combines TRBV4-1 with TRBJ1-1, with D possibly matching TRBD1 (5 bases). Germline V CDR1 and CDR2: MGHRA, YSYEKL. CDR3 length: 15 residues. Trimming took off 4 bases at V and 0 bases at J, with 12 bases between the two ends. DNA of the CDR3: TGCGCCAGCAGCCTCTCGACAGTGATGAACACTGAAGCTTTCTTT. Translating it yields CASSLSTVMNTEAFF.

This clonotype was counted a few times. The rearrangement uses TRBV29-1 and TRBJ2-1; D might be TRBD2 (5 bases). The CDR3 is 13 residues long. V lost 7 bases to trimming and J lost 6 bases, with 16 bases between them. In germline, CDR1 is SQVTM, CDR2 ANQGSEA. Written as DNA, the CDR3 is TGCAGCGCCGAACGGGGAGTTGTCAATGAGCAGTTCTTC. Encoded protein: CSAERGVVNEQFF.